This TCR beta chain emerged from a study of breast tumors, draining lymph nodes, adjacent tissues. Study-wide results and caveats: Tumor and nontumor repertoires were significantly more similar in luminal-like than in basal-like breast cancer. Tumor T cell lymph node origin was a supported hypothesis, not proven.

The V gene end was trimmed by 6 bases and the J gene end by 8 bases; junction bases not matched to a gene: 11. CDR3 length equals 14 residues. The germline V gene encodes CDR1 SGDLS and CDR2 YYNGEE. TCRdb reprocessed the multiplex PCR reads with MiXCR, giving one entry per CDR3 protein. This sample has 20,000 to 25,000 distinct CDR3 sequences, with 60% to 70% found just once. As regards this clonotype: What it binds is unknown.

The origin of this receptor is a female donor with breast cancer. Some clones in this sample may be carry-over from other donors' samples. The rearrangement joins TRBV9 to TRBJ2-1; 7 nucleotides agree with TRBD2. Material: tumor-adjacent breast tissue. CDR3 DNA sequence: TGTGCCAGCACCCGACTAGCAGCCCGCGATGAGCAGTTCTTC. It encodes CASTRLAARDEQFF.